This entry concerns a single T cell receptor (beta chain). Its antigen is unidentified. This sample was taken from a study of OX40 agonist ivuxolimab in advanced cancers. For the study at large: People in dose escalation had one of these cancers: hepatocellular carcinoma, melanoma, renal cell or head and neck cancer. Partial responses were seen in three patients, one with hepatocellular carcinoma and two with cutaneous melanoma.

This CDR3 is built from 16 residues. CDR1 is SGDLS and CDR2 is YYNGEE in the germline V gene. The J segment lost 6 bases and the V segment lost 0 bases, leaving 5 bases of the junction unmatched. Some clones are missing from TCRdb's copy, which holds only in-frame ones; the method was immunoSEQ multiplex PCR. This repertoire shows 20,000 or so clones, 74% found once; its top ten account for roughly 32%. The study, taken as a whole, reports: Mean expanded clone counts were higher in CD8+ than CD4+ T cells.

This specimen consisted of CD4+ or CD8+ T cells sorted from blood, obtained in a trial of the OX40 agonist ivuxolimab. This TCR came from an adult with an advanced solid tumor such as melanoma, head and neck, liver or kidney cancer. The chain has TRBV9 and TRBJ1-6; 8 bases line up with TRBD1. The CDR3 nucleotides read TGTGCCAGCAGCGTAGATGGGACAGGTTTTAATTCACCCCTCCACTTT. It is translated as CASSVDGTGFNSPLHF.